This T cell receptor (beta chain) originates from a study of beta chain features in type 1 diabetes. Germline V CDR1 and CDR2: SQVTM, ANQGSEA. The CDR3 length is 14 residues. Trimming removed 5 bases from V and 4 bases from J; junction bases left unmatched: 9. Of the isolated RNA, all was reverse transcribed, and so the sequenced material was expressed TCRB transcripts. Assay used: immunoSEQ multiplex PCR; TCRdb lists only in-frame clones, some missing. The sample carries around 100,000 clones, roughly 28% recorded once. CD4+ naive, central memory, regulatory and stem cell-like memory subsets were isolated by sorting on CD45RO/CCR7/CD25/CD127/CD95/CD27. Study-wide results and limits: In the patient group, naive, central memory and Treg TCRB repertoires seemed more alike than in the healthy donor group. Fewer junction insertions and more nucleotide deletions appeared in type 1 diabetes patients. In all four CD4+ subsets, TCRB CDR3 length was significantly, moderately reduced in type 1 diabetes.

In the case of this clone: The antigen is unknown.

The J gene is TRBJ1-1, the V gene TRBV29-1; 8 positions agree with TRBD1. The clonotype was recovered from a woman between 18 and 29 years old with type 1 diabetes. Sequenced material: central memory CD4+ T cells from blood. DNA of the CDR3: TGCAGCGTTTTTAACAGGGGGGGGAGCACTGAAGCTTTCTTT. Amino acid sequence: CSVFNRGGSTEAFF. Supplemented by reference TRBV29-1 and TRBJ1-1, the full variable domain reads SAVISQKPSRDICQRGTSLTIQCQVDSQVTMMFWYRQQPGQSLTLIATANQGSEATYESGFVIDKFPISRPNLTFSTLTVSNMSPEDSSIYLCSVFNRGGSTEAFFGQGTRLTVV.